A single sample gave rise to the 16 T cell receptor beta chains below, sequenced in a study of blood T cells in healthy people across ages. Then a second PCR, running about 6 to 12 cycles, was carried out with a sample-barcoded 5' primer and a J-beta primer mix. In TCRdb, the 5' RACE reads were re-called with MiXCR into one record per CDR3 protein. The table records roughly 1.5 million distinct CDR3 sequences, 35% to 45% of them present only once. Sample: blood. The receptors were sampled from a woman in her late teens or twenties in good health.

This clonotype was seen a few times. The chain carries TRBV28 and TRBJ1-2; tentatively, D is TRBD1 (5 bases). The germline CDR1 and CDR2 sequences are MDHEN and SYDVKM. The CDR3 is 15 amino acids. With 3 bases removed from V and 4 bases from J, the gap between germline ends came to 15 bases. This chain's CDR3 is CASSFDSTGSYGYTF. The CDR3 DNA follows: TGTGCCAGCAGTTTTGATTCTACAGGCTCCTATGGCTACACCTTC.

This clonotype has more than one count but fewer than ten. The V gene is TRBV3-1, the J gene TRBJ1-2, with TRBD1 identical over 7 bases. CDR1 is LGHDT and CDR2 is YNNKEL in the germline V gene (reference sequence). After removal of 4 bases from V and 6 bases from J, the junction contained 11 bases not matched to a gene. The CDR3 is made up of 15 amino acids. Here the CDR3 reads CASSPSDRLMHGYTF. The CDR3 region has the DNA TGTGCCAGCAGCCCCTCGGACAGGCTGATGCATGGCTACACCTTC.

This clonotype has only a few counts. The genes are TRBV6-5 and TRBJ2-4, with D unresolved. This CDR3 is built from 16 residues. V was pared by 2 bases and J by 0 bases, with 11 bases between. Germline V gene data show CDR1 as MNHEY and CDR2 as SVGAGI. CDR3 DNA: TGTGCCAGCAGTTACGGGCAAGGGATAGCCAAAAACATTCAGTACTTC. Its protein is CASSYGQGIAKNIQYF.

Only a few counts were recorded for this clonotype. This chain links TRBV5-1 with TRBJ2-1; D might be TRBD2 (5 bases). V was clipped by 8 bases and J by 0 bases, with 15 bases between them. Germline V gene sequence: CDR1 SGHRS, CDR2 YFSETQ. The CDR3 consists of 15 residues. This CDR3 is CASFAGVSSYNEQFF. CDR3 DNA: TGCGCCAGTTTTGCCGGGGTCAGCTCCTACAATGAGCAGTTCTTC. Looking up the rest from reference TRBV5-1 and TRBJ2-1 gives the full variable domain: KAGVTQTPRYLIKTRGQQVTLSCSPISGHRSVSWYQQTPGQGLQFLFEYFSETQRNKGNFPGRFSGRQFSNSRSEMNVSTLELGDSALYLCASFAGVSSYNEQFFGPGTRLTVL.

The CDR3 nucleotides are TGTGCCAGCAGTTTAATGGACAGGGATAATTCACCCCTCCACTTT. This sequence encodes CASSLMDRDNSPLHF. The chain couples TRBV27 to TRBJ1-6, with 8 bases that match TRBD1. This CDR3 is built from 15 residues. The ends lost 2 bases at V and 5 bases at J; junction bases unmatched: 2. Germline lookup yields CDR1 MNHEY and CDR2 SMNVEV (reference sequence).

V usage is TRBV12-3 or TRBV12-4 and J usage is TRBJ1-5; 9 positions agree with TRBD1. V lost 5 bases and J lost 5; bases outside the gene matches: 10. This CDR3 has 16 residues. Here the CDR3 DNA reads TGTGCCAGCAGTCCGCGTACAGGGGGCCCGGATCAGCCCCAGCATTTT. This codes for CASSPRTGGPDQPQHF.

The rearrangement joins TRBV27 to TRBJ2-5; 8 positions match TRBD1. The closer fit of TRBJ2-7 to the DNA end suggests the J call may be wrong. The CDR3 contains 15 residues. Germline lookup yields CDR1 MNHEY and CDR2 SMNVEV (reference sequence). CDR3 loop: CASSSPDRVGNEQYF. The CDR3 region has the DNA TGTGCCAGCAGTTCACCGGACAGGGTTGGAAACGAGCAGTACTTC.

To note about this clonotype: A read error is possible here, since a much larger clone lies one base away. V and J are TRBV29-1 and TRBJ2-5; D gene uncertain. The last part of the DNA fits TRBJ2-7 better; the J call may be wrong. CDR1 SQVTM and CDR2 ANQGSEA come from the germline V gene. There are 12 residues in the CDR3. The CDR3 reads CSVGSGNYEQYF. The CDR3 DNA reads TGCAGCGTTGGCTCAGGAAACTACGAGCAGTACTTC.

The J gene is TRBJ1-1, the V gene TRBV27; D uncertain. Germline loops: CDR1 MNHEY, CDR2 SMNVEV (reference sequence). Trimming removed 0 bases at V and 4 bases at J, with 9 bases between. The CDR3 covers 14 residues. CDR3 in DNA: TGTGCCAGCAGTTTATCCGACCCGGGCACTGAAGCTTTCTTT. This gives the protein CASSLSDPGTEAFF.

This clonotype was seen a few times. The V and J genes are TRBV7-2 and TRBJ2-1, with D possibly being TRBD1 (6 bases). Per the germline V gene, CDR1 is SGHTA and CDR2 is FQGNSA. V shed 1 base and J shed 9 bases, with 13 bases lying between them. CDR3 length: 14 amino acids. CDR3 sequence (DNA): TGTGCCAGCAGCTTAGGGGGGCTGGGGAGTGAGCAGTTCTTC. Its translation: CASSLGGLGSEQFF. Combining the CDR3 with reference TRBV7-2 and TRBJ2-1 gives the whole variable domain GAGVSQSPSNKVTEKGKDVELRCDPISGHTALYWYRQSLGQGLEFLIYFQGNSAPDKSGLPSDRFSAERTGGSVSTLTIQRTQQEDSAVYLCASSLGGLGSEQFFGPGTRLTVL.

Concerning this clonotype itself: The junction and the germline gene differ at one end; a read error may be behind it. The chain couples TRBV9 to TRBJ1-1; D might be TRBD1 (5 bases). Germline values: CDR1 SGDLS, CDR2 YYNGEE. CDR3 length: 16 residues. The CDR3 region has the DNA TGTGCCGGCAGCGTAGAATGGGACGGAGTCCACCCTGAAGCTTTCTTT. Residues: CAGSVEWDGVHPEAFF.

In its sample, this clonotype was seen a few times. The chain combines TRBV9 with TRBJ2-3; D not resolved. The CDR3 totals 13 residues. Deletions cut 0 bases from V and 7 bases from J, with 9 bases between. Germline CDR1 is SGDLS and CDR2 is YYNGEE. CDR3 sequence: CASSVGELNTQYF. The CDR3 DNA reads as TGTGCCAGCAGCGTAGGTGAGCTTAATACGCAGTATTTT.

This clonotype was seen only a few times. V usage is TRBV7-8 and J usage is TRBJ2-1; 9 bases are a match to TRBD2. CDR3 length: 18 residues. Germline V CDR1 and CDR2: SGHVS, FQNEAQ. With V trimmed by 0 bases and J by 4 bases, 10 bases remained unmatched. Here the CDR3 DNA reads TGTGCCAGCAGCTTAGCGACCCCGACTAGCGGCCTGTACAATGAGCAGTTCTTC. It translates to CASSLATPTSGLYNEQFF.

This clonotype has just one count. Since a much larger clone is just one base distant, this may be a read error. The rearrangement joins TRBV7-6 to TRBJ2-5; the D gene is possibly TRBD2 (6 bases). With the DNA end fitting TRBJ2-7 better, the J assignment may be wrong. There are 15 residues in the CDR3. Germline V CDR1 and CDR2: SGHVS, FNYEAQ. DNA for the CDR3: TGTGCCAGCAGCTCTGGTCCAGGGACTCACGACGAGCAGTACTTC. Translation: CASSSGPGTHDEQYF.

The sample holds a few counts of this clonotype. This rearrangement joins TRBV27 to TRBJ2-7; D might be TRBD2 (5 bases). The CDR3 contains 15 residues. The V gene's germline CDR1 is MNHEY and CDR2 SMNVEV (reference sequence). The V and J ends lost 1 base and 0 bases respectively, with 10 bases between them. The CDR3, as DNA: TGTGCCAGCAGTTTATATATGGGAGCCTCCTACGAGCAGTACTTC. Translation: CASSLYMGASYEQYF.

In the case of this clonotype: A much larger clone is a single base away; this may be a read error. This chain connects TRBV2 to TRBJ1-1; 7 bases are shared with TRBD1. Germline V CDR1 and CDR2: SNHLY, FYNNEI. This CDR3 has 17 residues. The trim removed 11 bases at V and 4 bases at J, leaving 22 bases unmatched. The CDR3, as DNA: TGTGCCGGCCAGGGTAAGACAGGGACTACCATGAGCACTGAAGCTTTCTTT. Protein: CAGQGKTGTTMSTEAFF.